Presented here are 24 T cell receptor beta chains from one specimen sequenced in a study of T cell responses to AZD1222 COVID-19 vaccine. Sequenced by immunoSEQ multiplex PCR; TCRdb stores in-frame clones only, minus some. Of some 150,000 clones listed, just over 90% are singletons. The sequences come from peripheral blood, collected on day 0 of AZD1222 vaccination. The receptors originated from an adult in good health.

Details on this clone: The sample contains more than one DNA sequence encoding this CDR3. V and J are TRBV7-9 and TRBJ1-1, with D perhaps TRBD1 (5 bases). The V gene lost 1 base and the J gene lost 0 bases, with 6 bases spanning the gap. The germline gives CDR1 SEHNR, CDR2 FQNEAQ (reference sequence). The CDR3 spans 14 residues. The CDR3 protein is CASSLGGLNTEAFF. The CDR3 region has the DNA TGTGCCAGCAGCTTAGGGGGGTTGAACACTGAAGCTTTCTTT.

The rearrangement links TRBV6-6 to TRBJ1-6; D gene unclear. V lost 6 bases to trimming and J lost 5 bases, with 17 bases between them. The CDR3 length is 16 residues. The germline gives CDR1 MNHNY, CDR2 SVGAGI (reference sequence). CDR3 region: CASSHVGYGDNSPLHF. CDR3 sequence (DNA): TGTGCCAGCAGCCACGTGGGGTACGGGGATAATTCACCCCTCCACTTT.

V gene TRBV20-1 combines with J gene TRBJ1-3; D remains unclear. With 3 bases removed from V and 4 bases from J, the gap between germline ends came to 13 bases. Germline CDR1 reads DFQATT; CDR2 reads SNEGSKA (reference sequence). The CDR3 extends over 14 amino acids. CDR3 sequence: CSASERVYGNTIYF. CDR3 bases: TGCAGTGCTAGTGAACGGGTATACGGAAACACCATATATTTT.

The chain is built from TRBV5-4 and TRBJ2-3; 8 bases fit TRBD2. The CDR3 contains 14 residues. The V gene end was trimmed by 4 bases and the J gene end by 5 bases; junction bases not matched to a gene: 6. Germline-derived CDR1 and CDR2 are SGHNT and YYREEE (reference sequence). In nucleotides, the CDR3 is TGTGCCAGCAGCCCGGTGGCGGGAGGAGATACGCAGTATTTT. This translates into CASSPVAGGDTQYF.

The chain is built from TRBV27 and TRBJ2-2; 8 bases match TRBD2. CDR1 and CDR2 (germline): MNHEY, SMNVEV (reference sequence). The CDR3 is 19 amino acids. The ends lost 5 bases at V and 0 bases at J; junction bases unmatched: 14. The DNA of the CDR3 is TGTGCCAGCAGTGGCCGCTGGCTAGCGGGTGGCGCGAACACCGGGGAGCTGTTTTTT. The encoded protein is CASSGRWLAGGANTGELFF.

The rearrangement links TRBV5-1 to TRBJ2-5; unclear D gene. Germline CDR1 SGHRS, CDR2 YFSETQ. Trimming left V 2 bases short and J 5 bases short, with 10 bases between. The CDR3 length is 13 residues. The CDR3 protein is CASSFLRAETQYF. CDR3 coding DNA: TGCGCCAGCAGCTTTCTTAGGGCGGAGACCCAGTACTTC.

The CDR3 protein is CASRRASGNTIYF. For the CDR3, the DNA is TGTGCCAGTAGGAGGGCCTCTGGAAACACCATATATTTT. The chain recombines TRBV19 with TRBJ1-3, with D unresolved. The CDR3 covers 13 residues. The germline V and J ends were trimmed by 6 bases and 0 bases, with 6 bases remaining between them. Germline V gene lookup returns CDR1 LNHDA and CDR2 SQIVND (reference sequence).

This chain connects TRBV10-1 to TRBJ2-7, with 7 bases identical to TRBD2. Germline CDR1 reads WNHNN; CDR2 reads SYGVQD (reference sequence). V was pared by 2 bases and J by 6 bases, with 4 bases of the junction left unmatched. CDR3 size: 13 residues. In nucleotides, the CDR3 is TGCGCCAGCAGTGAGCGACGGGGGGTCGAGCAGTACTTC. Residues: CASSERRGVEQYF.

The chain is built from TRBV7-6 and TRBJ1-6; 7 bases line up with TRBD1. Germline values: CDR1 SGHVS, CDR2 FNYEAQ. The CDR3 covers 14 residues. The trim removed 2 bases at V and 9 bases at J, leaving 4 bases unmatched. CDR3 nucleotide sequence: TGTGCCAGCAGCTTAAGGACAGGTAGTTCACCCCTCCACTTT. Protein product: CASSLRTGSSPLHF.

The V and J genes are TRBV18 and TRBJ1-5; unclear D gene. With 6 bases removed from V and 5 bases from J, the gap between germline ends came to 14 bases. The germline V gene encodes CDR1 KGHSH and CDR2 LQKENI. The CDR3 totals 14 residues. The DNA of the CDR3 is TGTGCCAGCTCCCAAGATGGAGTTTATCAGCCCCAGCATTTT. Protein: CASSQDGVYQPQHF.

The CDR3, as DNA: TGTGCCAGCAGTTGGCTCCGGAGCTCCTACAATGAGCAGTTCTTC. Its protein product is CASSWLRSSYNEQFF. This chain joins TRBV25-1 and TRBJ2-1; no reliable D call. CDR1 is MGHDK and CDR2 is SYGVNS in the germline V gene. This CDR3 spans 15 amino acids. V was shortened by 5 bases and J by 0 bases, with 11 bases between the two germline ends. Full variable domain (missing parts from reference TRBV25-1 and TRBJ2-1): EADIYQTPRYLVIGTGKKITLECSQTMGHDKMYWYQQDPGMELHLIHYSYGVNSTEKGDLSSESTVSRIRTEHFPLTLESARPSHTSQYLCASSWLRSSYNEQFFGPGTRLTVL.

Turning to this clone: A read error may account for a junction end that differs from germline. The chain joins TRBV5-1 to TRBJ2-5; no clear D gene. Germline loops: CDR1 SGHRS, CDR2 YFSETQ. The CDR3 spans 11 residues. CDR3 coding DNA: TGCGCCAGCACCTTGGGGAAGACCCAGTACTTC. Protein product: CASTLGKTQYF. Variable domain in full (rest from reference TRBV5-1 and TRBJ2-5): KAGVTQTPRYLIKTRGQQVTLSCSPISGHRSVSWYQQTPGQGLQFLFEYFSETQRNKGNFPGRFSGRQFSNSRSEMNVSTLELGDSALYLCASTLGKTQYFGPGTRLLVL.

The chain recombines TRBV25-1 with TRBJ1-2; D not resolved. This CDR3 is 14 amino acids long. Trimming left V 1 base short and J 0 bases short, with 6 bases between. Germline CDR1 is MGHDK and CDR2 is SYGVNS. Written as DNA, the CDR3 is TGTGCCAGCAGTGAATCCCAAGCTAACTATGGCTACACCTTC. This gives the protein CASSESQANYGYTF.

CDR3 loop: CASGALGGRNTEAFF. DNA for the CDR3: TGTGCCAGCGGGGCACTTGGGGGGAGGAACACTGAAGCTTTCTTT. V usage is TRBV4-2 and J usage is TRBJ1-1, with D maybe TRBD1 (5 bases). CDR1 and CDR2 from the germline V gene are LGHNA and YNFKEQ. With 8 bases removed from V and 1 base from J, the gap between germline ends came to 17 bases. The CDR3 is 15 amino acids.

Of note for this clone: At one boundary the junction diverges from the germline segment, which might be a read error. J is TRBJ2-1 and V is TRBV7-7, with 9 bases that match TRBD1. From germline, CDR1 is SSHAT and CDR2 FNYEAQ (reference sequence). This CDR3 has 15 residues. The CDR3: CASSPTGTGSNEQFF. DNA for the CDR3: TGTGCTAGCAGCCCGACCGGGACAGGGAGCAATGAGCAGTTCTTC.

The CDR3 DNA sequence: TGTGCCAGCAGCTTAGCCAGGGACCCAGACACCTACGAGCAGTACTTC. Translated, it gives CASSLARDPDTYEQYF. The chain recombines TRBV11-2 with TRBJ2-7; perhaps D is TRBD1 or TRBD2 (5 bases each). V was trimmed by 1 base and J by 2 bases, leaving 15 bases between them. Germline V gives CDR1 SGHAT, CDR2 FQNNGV. This CDR3 has 16 residues.

The chain is built from TRBV29-1 and TRBJ1-1, with 8 bases identical to TRBD1. CDR1 and CDR2 from the germline V gene are SQVTM and ANQGSEA. The CDR3 loop spans 14 amino acids. V gave up 0 bases and J gave up 5 bases; unmatched junction bases: 5. The CDR3 loop is CSVEDPDRVTEAFF. The CDR3 region has the DNA TGCAGCGTTGAAGATCCGGACAGGGTTACTGAAGCTTTCTTT.

J is TRBJ2-1 and V is TRBV5-1; TRBD2 agrees at 8 bases. V lost 1 base to trimming and J lost 3 bases; unmatched junction nucleotides: 3. Germline CDR1 is SGHRS and CDR2 is YFSETQ. The CDR3 runs to 15 residues. In nucleotides, the CDR3 is TGCGCCAGCAGCTTGTTGGGACTAGACTACAATGAGCAGTTCTTC. This sequence encodes CASSLLGLDYNEQFF.

The chain couples TRBV5-6 to TRBJ1-1; a possible D gene is TRBD1 (6 bases). Germline CDR1 reads SGHDT; CDR2 reads YYEEEE. Trimming stripped 2 bases from V and 8 bases from J, with 13 bases between. The length of the CDR3 is 13 residues. The CDR3 here is CASSFPARGEAFF. DNA for the CDR3: TGTGCCAGCAGCTTTCCAGCGAGGGGGGAAGCTTTCTTT.

V and J are TRBV19 and TRBJ1-5, with D possibly being TRBD1 (6 bases). V lost 5 bases, J lost 6 bases, and 14 bases lay in between. The germline V gene encodes CDR1 LNHDA and CDR2 SQIVND (reference sequence). The CDR3 has 14 residues. The CDR3 DNA reads TGTGCCAGTAGTTTGGTCCAGGGGAGTCAGCCCCAGCATTTT. This gives the protein CASSLVQGSQPQHF. Full variable domain (outside the CDR3, taken from reference TRBV19 and TRBJ1-5): DGGITQSPKYLFRKEGQNVTLSCEQNLNHDAMYWYRQDPGQGLRLIYYSQIVNDFQKGDIAEGYSVSREKKESFPLTVTSAQKNPTAFYLCASSLVQGSQPQHFGDGTRLSIL.

The J gene is TRBJ1-3, the V gene TRBV7-9; tentatively, D is TRBD1 (6 bases). V dropped 4 bases and J dropped 7 bases, with 17 bases sitting between them. The CDR3 totals 15 residues. The germline gives CDR1 SEHNR, CDR2 FQNEAQ (reference sequence). CDR3 nucleotides: TGTGCCAGCAGCTCGACAGACAGGAACGGTAACACCATATATTTT. Protein sequence: CASSSTDRNGNTIYF. Filled out from reference TRBV7-9 and TRBJ1-3, the complete variable domain reads DTGVSQNPRHKITKRGQNVTFRCDPISEHNRLYWYRQTLGQGPEFLTYFQNEAQLEKSRLLSDRFSAERPKGSFSTLEIQRTEQGDSAMYLCASSSTDRNGNTIYFGEGSWLTVV.

V usage is TRBV5-4 and J usage is TRBJ1-2; D unclear. V was trimmed by 0 bases and J by 0 bases, leaving 12 bases between them. CDR1 is SGHNT and CDR2 is YYREEE in the germline V gene (reference sequence). This CDR3 comprises 16 residues. CDR3 amino acids: CASSLGGSKTNYGYTF. CDR3 coding DNA: TGTGCCAGCAGCTTGGGCGGATCAAAAACTAACTATGGCTACACCTTC. The complete variable domain, with remaining parts taken from reference TRBV5-4 and TRBJ1-2, reads ETGVTQSPTHLIKTRGQQVTLRCSSQSGHNTVSWYQQALGQGPQFIFQYYREEENGRGNFPPRFSGLQFPNYSSELNVNALELDDSALYLCASSLGGSKTNYGYTFGSGTRLTVV.

This chain links TRBV20-1 with TRBJ1-1; D is uncertain. Germline loops: CDR1 DFQATT, CDR2 SNEGSKA (reference sequence). The CDR3 consists of 11 residues. V was trimmed by 3 bases and J by 7 bases, leaving 9 bases between them. In nucleotides, the CDR3 is TGCAGTGCTAGGAAGCAGCTTGAAGCTTTCTTT. This codes for CSARKQLEAFF.

The rearrangement uses TRBV7-8 and TRBJ2-7; either TRBD1 or TRBD2 may supply D (5 bases each). The germline CDR1 and CDR2 sequences are SGHVS and FQNEAQ. V was cut by 5 bases and J by 2 bases, with 10 bases left in between. The CDR3 covers 13 residues. CDR3 nucleotides: TGTGCCAGCAGCCGGGGCCGAGCCTACGAGCAGTACTTC. As protein: CASSRGRAYEQYF.